Listed here are 26 T cell receptor beta chains from one sample, sequenced in a study of blood T cells in healthy people across ages. It was with a sample-barcoded 5' primer and a J-beta primer mix that a second PCR of about 7 to 12 cycles was run. From the 5' RACE reads, TCRdb called clonotypes with MiXCR, one entry per CDR3 protein. The table shows around 1,100,000 distinct CDR3 sequences, with less than 45% occurring only once. Sequencing used blood. These receptors were obtained from a man aged 18 to 30 in good health.

This clonotype was recorded a few times. The gene calls are TRBV2 and TRBJ1-1; D uncertain. CDR1 SNHLY and CDR2 FYNNEI come from the germline V gene. This CDR3 contains 15 residues. Trimming cost V 6 bases and J 0 bases, with 14 bases left between them. DNA of the CDR3: TGTGCCAGCAGCCAGCGCGTTGGGGTGAACACTGAAGCTTTCTTT. This codes for CASSQRVGVNTEAFF. Filled out from reference TRBV2 and TRBJ1-1, the complete variable domain reads EPEVTQTPSHQVTQMGQEVILRCVPISNHLYFYWYRQILGQKVEFLVSFYNNEISEKSEIFDDQFSVERPDGSNFTLKIRSTKLEDSAMYFCASSQRVGVNTEAFFGQGTRLTVV.

There are a few counts of this clonotype. The gene calls are TRBV2 and TRBJ2-7, with a tentative D call TRBD2 (6 bases). The length of the CDR3 is 15 residues. The V end was cut by 2 bases, the J end by 1 base, with 12 bases between. Germline V gene lookup returns CDR1 SNHLY and CDR2 FYNNEI. The CDR3 loop is CASSESSGVSYEQYF. In nucleotides, the CDR3 is TGTGCCAGCAGTGAAAGTTCGGGGGTTTCCTACGAGCAGTACTTC.

This clonotype was seen more than once but under ten times. This rearrangement joins TRBV29-1 to TRBJ1-2; D remains ambiguous. Germline-derived CDR1 and CDR2 are SQVTM and ANQGSEA. V was trimmed by 1 base and J by 1 base, leaving 7 bases between them. The CDR3 runs 13 residues. In DNA form, the CDR3 reads TGCAGCGTTGAAGGGGAACTTAACTATGGCTACACCTTC. Translation: CSVEGELNYGYTF.

The sample holds many counts of this clonotype. V and J are TRBV20-1 and TRBJ2-3; D is ambiguous. The CDR3 has 12 residues. V lost 4 bases to trimming and J lost 2 bases, with 7 bases between them. The germline V gene encodes CDR1 DFQATT and CDR2 SNEGSKA (reference sequence). The CDR3 DNA follows: TGCAGTGCTACGACACTCACAGATACGCAGTATTTT. Protein: CSATTLTDTQYF.

The rearrangement joins TRBV7-8 to TRBJ1-4; D is uncertain. Per the germline V gene, CDR1 is SGHVS and CDR2 is FQNEAQ. V lost 5 bases and J lost 0, with 10 bases in between. The CDR3 has 15 amino acids. CDR3 nucleotide sequence: TGTGCCAGCAGCCCGGTCGGACCAACTAATGAAAAACTGTTTTTT. Translating it yields CASSPVGPTNEKLFF.

This clonotype was found a few times. The gene calls are TRBV9 and TRBJ2-1; D possibly corresponds to TRBD1 (5 bases). The V end lost 3 bases, the J end lost 9 bases, and 16 bases lay between the germline ends. The CDR3 covers 14 residues. CDR1 SGDLS and CDR2 YYNGEE come from the germline V gene. Here the CDR3 reads CASSAPQGGSEQFF. In DNA, the CDR3 is TGTGCCAGCAGCGCACCTCAGGGCGGATCTGAGCAGTTCTTC.

In this sample, this clonotype turned up a few times. The chain is built from TRBV7-2 and TRBJ2-7; D remains unclear. V lost 1 base and J lost 0, with 13 bases in between. The germline V gene encodes CDR1 SGHTA and CDR2 FQGNSA. The CDR3 extends over 16 amino acids. The CDR3, as DNA: TGTGCCAGCAGCTTAGTTGGCGGCTCGAGCTCCTACGAGCAGTACTTC. Translation: CASSLVGGSSSYEQYF.

This chain links TRBV7-2 with TRBJ1-3; D not certain. Germline V gene lookup returns CDR1 SGHTA and CDR2 FQGNSA. CDR3 size: 19 residues. The ends were cut back, 1 base at V and 2 bases at J, with 21 bases in the middle. CDR3 in DNA: TGTGCCAGCAGCTTAGGAAGTACTATTGAGGTGGCGGCTGGAAACACCATATATTTT. Translating gives CASSLGSTIEVAAGNTIYF.

This clonotype occurred a few times. The chain couples TRBV12-3 or TRBV12-4 to TRBJ1-1, with D unresolved. This CDR3 has 12 amino acids. The V gene lost 6 bases and the J gene lost 2 bases, with 7 bases spanning the gap. CDR3 loop: CASRGFNTEAFF. The CDR3 DNA sequence: TGTGCCAGCAGGGGGTTTAACACTGAAGCTTTCTTT.

The rearrangement joins TRBV4-3 to TRBJ2-7; 9 nucleotides line up with TRBD1. CDR1 LGHNA and CDR2 YSLEER come from the germline V gene. The V segment lost 4 bases and the J segment 7 bases; nucleotides outside the gene matches: 8. The CDR3 extends over 14 amino acids. The CDR3 protein is CASSRTGERDEQYF. CDR3 sequence (DNA): TGCGCCAGCAGCCGGACAGGGGAGCGCGATGAGCAGTACTTC.

The rearrangement links TRBV20-1 to TRBJ1-2; D is unclear. The CDR3 covers 14 residues. The germline V gene encodes CDR1 DFQATT and CDR2 SNEGSKA (reference sequence). V dropped 4 bases and J dropped 0 bases, with 12 bases sitting between them. CDR3 in amino acids: CSAMTGVSNYGYTF. CDR3 sequence (DNA): TGCAGTGCTATGACTGGGGTTTCTAACTATGGCTACACCTTC.

This clonotype occurred many times. V is TRBV29-1 and J is TRBJ1-2; 9 positions match TRBD1. V lost 4 bases and J lost 5; bases outside the gene matches: 8. CDR1 is SQVTM and CDR2 is ANQGSEA in the germline V gene. The CDR3 contains 14 residues. CDR3: CSVAGTGPNYGYTF. CDR3 nucleotides: TGCAGCGTTGCCGGGACAGGGCCGAATTATGGCTACACCTTC.

The chain joins TRBV10-3 to TRBJ1-4, with D maybe TRBD1 (5 bases). Trimming shortened V by 7 bases and J by 3 bases, and 9 bases separated the two germline ends. This CDR3 comprises 13 residues. In germline, CDR1 is ENHRY, CDR2 SYGVKD. The CDR3 DNA reads TGTGCCATCAATTCAGGGCCTAATGAAAAACTGTTTTTT. Its translation: CAINSGPNEKLFF.

This chain uses TRBV29-1 with TRBJ2-1, with D unclear. V lost 7 bases and J 5 bases, leaving 18 bases between the germline ends. Germline V CDR1 and CDR2: SQVTM, ANQGSEA. CDR3 size: 14 residues. CDR3 DNA sequence: TGCAGCGCCCTCGTCGATGGGGAAAACAATGAGCAGTTCTTC. Translating it yields CSALVDGENNEQFF.

This clonotype was observed a few times. The chain employs TRBV6-2 or TRBV6-3 and TRBJ2-5, with 11 bases matching TRBD1. The germline V gene has CDR1 MNHEY and CDR2 SVGEGT. The CDR3 consists of 15 residues. With V trimmed by 8 bases and J by 4 bases, 9 bases remained unmatched. The CDR3 reads CASSQTDRGLETQYF. The CDR3 nucleotides read TGTGCCAGCTCGCAGACGGACAGGGGGCTAGAGACCCAGTACTTC.

This clonotype was picked up a small number of times. V usage is TRBV15 and J usage is TRBJ1-5; D not resolved. Germline V lookup: CDR1 LNHNV, CDR2 YYDKDF (reference sequence). This CDR3 is 16 amino acids long. V was shortened by 1 base and J by 0 bases, with 10 bases between the two germline ends. The CDR3 reads CATSRGPANSNQPQHF. CDR3 in DNA: TGTGCCACCAGCAGAGGACCTGCCAATAGCAATCAGCCCCAGCATTTT. The full variable domain, with the rest looked up from reference TRBV15 and TRBJ1-5, is DAMVIQNPRYQVTQFGKPVTLSCSQTLNHNVMYWYQQKSSQAPKLLFHYYDKDFNNEADTPDNFQSRRPNTSFCFLDIRSPGLGDTAMYLCATSRGPANSNQPQHFGDGTRLSIL.

Comment on this clonotype: A junction boundary mismatches the germline segment, possibly from a read error. The gene calls are TRBV5-1 and TRBJ2-5, with 11 bases aligning to TRBD2. Germline V gene sequence: CDR1 SGHRS, CDR2 YFSETQ. This CDR3 comprises 16 residues. Here the CDR3 reads CASSSPTSGVQETRYF. DNA for the CDR3: TGCGCCAGCAGCTCCCCGACTAGCGGGGTTCAAGAGACCCGGTACTTC.

There are a few counts of this clonotype. The DNA of the CDR3 is TGCAGCGTTGAGCACAGGGTGCGTGCTGGGGCCAACGTCCTGACTTTC. Protein product: CSVEHRVRAGANVLTF. V gene TRBV29-1 combines with J gene TRBJ2-6; the D gene is possibly TRBD1 (6 bases). V was shortened by 3 bases and J by 2 bases, with 14 bases between the two germline ends. The germline CDR1 and CDR2 sequences are SQVTM and ANQGSEA. This CDR3 is built from 16 residues.

This chain joins TRBV5-1 and TRBJ1-1, with D maybe TRBD1 (6 bases). Trimming left V 5 bases short and J 6 bases short, with 17 bases between. This CDR3 region has 14 residues. The V gene's germline CDR1 is SGHRS and CDR2 YFSETQ. CDR3 protein: CASRWDTVGAEAFF. The CDR3 nucleotides read TGCGCCAGCAGATGGGACACCGTGGGGGCTGAAGCTTTCTTT.

The V call is TRBV4-3, the J call TRBJ2-7; 7 bases are shared with TRBD2. The trim removed 3 bases at V and 7 bases at J, leaving 15 bases unmatched. The V gene's germline CDR1 is LGHNA and CDR2 YSLEER. The CDR3 is 16 residues long. Here the CDR3 reads CASSQGGRLSYNEQYF. CDR3 nucleotides: TGCGCCAGCAGCCAGGGAGGGAGACTTTCCTACAATGAGCAGTACTTC.

The chain employs TRBV13 and TRBJ2-3; D gene unclear. In germline, CDR1 is PRHDT, CDR2 FYEKMQ (reference sequence). Trimming took off 1 base at V and 4 bases at J, with 6 bases between the two ends. The CDR3 is made up of 13 amino acids. For the CDR3, the DNA is TGTGCCAGCAGCTTAGATTATCCAGATACGCAGTATTTT. Its translation: CASSLDYPDTQYF.

The V and J genes are TRBV7-2 and TRBJ2-1; weak D call: TRBD1 (6 bases). With 5 bases removed from V and 3 bases from J, the gap between germline ends came to 14 bases. Germline assignment: CDR1 SGHTA and CDR2 FQGNSA. The length of the CDR3 is 15 residues. Here the CDR3 DNA reads TGTGCCAGCAGCCCGCAAAGACAGGTCTACAATGAGCAGTTCTTC. Its protein product is CASSPQRQVYNEQFF.

The chain couples TRBV10-3 to TRBJ1-2, with D unresolved. V lost 9 bases and J lost 8, with 16 bases in between. The CDR3 has 12 residues. From germline, CDR1 is ENHRY and CDR2 SYGVKD. The DNA for the CDR3 is TGTGCCATTTACAGTCATGGGCTGGGCTACACCTTC. Amino acid sequence: CAIYSHGLGYTF.

The genes are TRBV3-1 and TRBJ2-1; 9 positions match TRBD2. The CDR3 runs to 14 residues. V gave up 3 bases and J gave up 10 bases; unmatched junction bases: 7. Germline V lookup: CDR1 LGHDT, CDR2 YNNKEL (reference sequence). Here the CDR3 reads CASSQGLAQQEQFF. Written as DNA, the CDR3 is TGTGCCAGCAGCCAGGGACTAGCTCAACAAGAGCAGTTCTTC.

The genes are TRBV5-1 and TRBJ1-6, with a possible D match to TRBD1 (5 bases). The V end was cut by 0 bases, the J end by 3 bases, with 16 bases between. Germline loops: CDR1 SGHRS, CDR2 YFSETQ. The CDR3 covers 18 residues. The CDR3 coding sequence is TGCGCCAGCAGCTTGGACCCACCACAGGACTACTATAATTCACCCCTCCACTTT. Its translation: CASSLDPPQDYYNSPLHF.

The V and J genes are TRBV28 and TRBJ1-2, with a weak D call TRBD1 (5 bases). This CDR3 is built from 14 residues. Per the germline V gene, CDR1 is MDHEN and CDR2 is SYDVKM. The V gene lost 5 bases and the J gene lost 6 bases, with 16 bases spanning the gap. CDR3 in amino acids: CASSVMQGVDGYTF. DNA for the CDR3: TGTGCCAGCAGTGTAATGCAGGGAGTGGATGGCTACACCTTC.